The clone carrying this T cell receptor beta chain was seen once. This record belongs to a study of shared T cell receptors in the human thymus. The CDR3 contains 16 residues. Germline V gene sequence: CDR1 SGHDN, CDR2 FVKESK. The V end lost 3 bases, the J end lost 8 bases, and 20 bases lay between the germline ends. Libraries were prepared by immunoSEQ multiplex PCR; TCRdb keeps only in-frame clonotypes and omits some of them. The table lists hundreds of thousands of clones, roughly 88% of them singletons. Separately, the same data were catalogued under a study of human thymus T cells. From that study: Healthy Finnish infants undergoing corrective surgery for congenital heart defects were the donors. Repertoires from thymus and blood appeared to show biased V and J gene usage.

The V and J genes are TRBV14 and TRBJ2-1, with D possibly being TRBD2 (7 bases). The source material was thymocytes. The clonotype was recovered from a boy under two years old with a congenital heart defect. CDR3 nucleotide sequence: TGTGCCAGCAGCCAGGGGGGGCCCCGGGAGATGGATGAGCAGTTCTTC. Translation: CASSQGGPREMDEQFF.